This T cell receptor beta chain is from a study of T-cell reconstitution after alpha-beta-depleted transplantation in children (dated by TCRdb to between 2015 and 2016). About the study as a whole: T-cell immune reconstitution after TCRalphabeta/CD19-depleted allogeneic hematopoietic cell transplantation in children was quantitatively tracked in the study by means of TCR repertoire profiling. The investigation overall reported the following: In some patients, high TCRbeta diversity at day 60 was attributed to recipient T cells and intrathymic progenitors that had survived conditioning. About two months after transplant, the apparently early recovery of alphabetaT-cell counts reportedly depended on just several hundred clones that had expanded rapidly and came from non-depleted graft cells. Over subsequent months, a decline in hyperexpanded clone frequencies was noted, and after one year, T-cell counts and TCRbeta diversity were mostly ascribed to newly produced T cells.

Per the germline V gene (reference sequence), DFQATT is the CDR1 and SNEGSKA is the CDR2. Relative to germline, V is missing 1 base and J is missing 5 bases, with 4 bases of the junction outside any gene match. The CDR3 has 14 amino acids, counting the end cysteine and phenylalanine. The DNA shown is the 42-base CDR3, in frame from base 1. Comments on this clonotype: Its antigen remains unidentified. Nothing much larger sits one base from this clone, and base qualities are not available.

The treatment or condition label here, explained by the study, means: allogeneic hematopoietic cell transplantation with graft depleted of TCRalphabeta T cells and CD19 B cells. The children who served as transplant recipients had been given grafts of TCRalphabeta/CD19-depleted allogeneic hematopoietic cells. The library was made by PCR. The sequencer listed for this sample is Illumina HiSeq 2500. Molecular barcoding was employed in the preparation of TCR libraries, with unique molecular identifiers being used to normalize TCRbeta repertoire quantification. The raw public data were reprocessed by TCRdb itself: fastp quality trimming at Q25, MiXCR clonotype calling, in-frame beta chains only. Rows with one shared CDR3 protein collapse into an entry with the most common genes and DNA. A total of a few hundred thousand distinct CDR3 sequences appear in this sample, around 16% of them only once. The biggest ten clones account for 25% to 30% of the sample.

The rearrangement joined TRBV20-1 to TRBJ2-3; TRBD2 lines up with 9 middle nucleotides. The source material was PBMCs, mostly from graft donor cells, sampled 360 days after TCRalphabeta/CD19-depleted stem cell transplant. The TCR was taken from a boy less than two years old who had a stem cell transplant for Wiskott-Aldrich syndrome, so the T cells may come from the graft donor. The sequenced DNA is TGCAGTGCTAGAGTCGCGGGAGGGATAGATACGCAGTATTTT. Its protein reads: CSARVAGGIDTQYF.